The 27 T cell receptor beta chains listed next were all sequenced from one sample in a study of early T cells in non-severe SARS-CoV-2 infection. MiXCR, run by TCRdb on the 5' RACE reads, gives a single entry per CDR3 protein. Of tens of thousands of distinct CDR3 sequences in the sample, approximately 7.1% were seen once. The specimen was whole blood, collected at baseline. The receptors here all came from an adult who was a healthcare worker with PCR-confirmed SARS-CoV-2 infection or an uninfected control (not recorded which).

With respect to this clonotype: Because it lacks the conserved phenylalanine or tryptophan at the end, this CDR3 is likely a read error. The chain has TRBV29-1 and TRBJ2-7, with 9 positions matching TRBD2. The CDR3 loop spans 13 amino acids. V dropped 7 bases and J dropped 3; count of bases not matched to a gene: 7. Germline V gene data show CDR1 as SQVTM and CDR2 as ANQGSEA. Here the CDR3 reads CSAAGTSFYEQYL. CDR3 nucleotide sequence: TGCAGCGCAGCTGGGACTAGCTTCTACGAGCAGTACCTC.

The CDR3 DNA follows: TGTGCCAGCAGCATACAGGTTGCCGGGGAGCTGTTTTTT. As protein: CASSIQVAGELFF. J is TRBJ2-2 and V is TRBV7-2, with a weak D call TRBD1 (5 bases). Germline assignment: CDR1 SGHTA and CDR2 FQGNSA. The CDR3 sequence is 13 residues long. The V gene lost 5 bases and the J gene lost 6 bases, with 10 bases spanning the gap.

This clonotype was recorded many times. The rearrangement joins TRBV28 to TRBJ2-7; TRBD2 aligns across 10 bases. The CDR3 covers 14 residues. The V gene's germline CDR1 is MDHEN and CDR2 SYDVKM. The J segment lost 6 bases and the V segment lost 5 bases, leaving 7 bases of the junction unmatched. This CDR3 reads CASSTGTSVSEQYF. DNA for the CDR3: TGTGCCAGCAGTACCGGGACTAGCGTCTCCGAGCAGTACTTC.

The genes are TRBV20-1 and TRBJ2-7; 15 nucleotides align to TRBD2. This CDR3 is built from 16 residues. Trimming cost V 0 bases and J 6 bases; bases outside gene matches: 6. Germline lookup yields CDR1 DFQATT and CDR2 SNEGSKA (reference sequence). CDR3 DNA sequence: TGCAGTGCTAGAGAAGGCTGGGGACTAGCGGGAGGCGAGCAGTACTTC. This sequence encodes CSAREGWGLAGGEQYF.

This clonotype was recorded many times. V and J are TRBV18 and TRBJ2-5, with D perhaps matching TRBD2 (6 bases). Germline V CDR1 and CDR2: KGHSH, LQKENI. Trimming removed 8 bases from V and 5 bases from J, with 15 bases in between. This CDR3 comprises 13 residues. In nucleotides, the CDR3 is TGTGCCAGCGCTAGCGTCTCCTCGGAGACCCAGTACTTC. It translates to CASASVSSETQYF.

In its sample, this clonotype was seen many times. The chain has TRBV4-3 and TRBJ2-3; no definite D call. The CDR3 runs to 18 residues. V was pared by 1 base and J by 2 bases, with 19 bases between. The V gene's germline CDR1 is LGHNA and CDR2 YSLEER. CDR3 sequence (DNA): TGCGCCAGCAGCCAAGGAGTCGGTCGGCGACTTGACACAGATACGCAGTATTTT. It codes for CASSQGVGRRLDTDTQYF.

This clonotype was recorded at least ten times. The chain employs TRBV7-9 and TRBJ2-7; 14 positions agree with TRBD2. The V gene end was trimmed by 6 bases and the J gene end by 6 bases; junction bases not matched to a gene: 13. CDR1 is SEHNR, CDR2 FQNEAQ, per germline (reference sequence). The CDR3 consists of 17 residues. The CDR3 DNA reads as TGTGCCAGCAGACGTGAGGGGACTAGCGGGAGTACGGGCGAGCAGTACGTC. Its protein product is CASRREGTSGSTGEQYV.

In its sample, this clonotype was seen a few times. The chain employs TRBV7-9 and TRBJ2-3; 13 positions agree with TRBD2. The CDR3 sequence is 15 residues long. CDR1 and CDR2 (germline): SEHNR, FQNEAQ (reference sequence). J was trimmed by 6 bases and V by 5 bases; bases with no gene match: 5. This CDR3 reads CASSRTSGSVDTQYF. DNA of the CDR3: TGTGCCAGCAGCAGGACTAGCGGGAGTGTTGATACGCAGTATTTT.

This clonotype was observed many times. J is TRBJ1-2 and V is TRBV30; unclear D gene. The CDR3 is made up of 12 amino acids. Germline V lookup: CDR1 GTSNPN, CDR2 SVGIG (reference sequence). V lost 5 bases, J lost 8 bases, and 15 bases lay in between. This chain's CDR3 is CAWLAGHLGYTF. CDR3 nucleotide sequence: TGTGCCTGGTTGGCGGGCCACCTAGGCTACACCTTC.

This clonotype turned up a few times. The genes are TRBV3-1 and TRBJ2-1, with TRBD2 identical over 8 bases. The CDR3 contains 15 residues. Germline CDR1 reads LGHDT; CDR2 reads YNNKEL (reference sequence). Trimming took 1 base from V and 9 from J; bases not matched to a gene: 8. CDR3 protein: CASSQVGTRIPEQFF. The DNA for the CDR3 is TGTGCCAGCAGCCAAGTAGGGACTAGAATCCCTGAGCAGTTCTTC.

V is TRBV6-2 or TRBV6-3 and J is TRBJ2-1; TRBD1 is a possible D gene (5 bases). The V and J ends lost 5 bases and 7 bases respectively, with 15 bases between them. In germline, CDR1 is MNHEY, CDR2 SVGEGT. This CDR3 contains 14 residues. The CDR3 DNA reads as TGTGCCAGCAGTCAGGGTGGCCACGGGAATGAGCAGTTCTTC. This sequence encodes CASSQGGHGNEQFF.

This clonotype was recorded many times. The rearrangement joins TRBV9 to TRBJ2-1; a weak D match, TRBD2 (6 bases). Germline lookup yields CDR1 SGDLS and CDR2 YYNGEE. V was cut by 0 bases and J by 2 bases, with 12 bases left in between. This CDR3 contains 16 residues. The CDR3 reads CASSVDPGVAYNEQFF. For the CDR3, the DNA is TGTGCCAGCAGCGTAGACCCGGGGGTCGCCTACAATGAGCAGTTCTTC.

There are a few counts of this clonotype. The chain is built from TRBV16 and TRBJ2-1; TRBD1 matches 10 bases. This CDR3 has 14 amino acids. V shed 6 bases, J shed 14 bases, and the junction held 13 bases outside the gene matches. The germline gives CDR1 KGHSY, CDR2 FQNENV. The CDR3 here is CASSTYRDRGMEFF. The CDR3 region has the DNA TGTGCCAGCAGTACCTACCGGGACAGGGGTATGGAGTTCTTC. Filled out from reference TRBV16 and TRBJ2-1, the complete variable domain reads GEEVAQTPKHLVRGEGQKAKLYCAPIKGHSYVFWYQQVLKNEFKFLISFQNENVFDETGMPKERFSAKCLPNSPCSLEIQATKLEDSAVYFCASSTYRDRGMEFFGPGTRLTVL.

There are a few counts of this clonotype. The J gene is TRBJ1-6, the V gene TRBV7-2, with D unclear. CDR3 length equals 15 residues. V was trimmed by 3 bases and J by 1 base, leaving 7 bases between them. Germline V gene sequence: CDR1 SGHTA, CDR2 FQGNSA. CDR3 sequence (DNA): TGTGCCAGCAGCTTGCGAGGGTCCTATAATTCACCCCTCCACTTT. This encodes CASSLRGSYNSPLHF.

This clonotype was counted a few times. The chain combines TRBV2 with TRBJ2-6; D may be TRBD2 (5 bases). V gave up 4 bases and J gave up 4 bases, with 14 bases separating them. CDR1 is SNHLY and CDR2 is FYNNEI in the germline V gene. CDR3 length: 16 residues. The CDR3 nucleotides read TGTGCCAGCAGTGCCGGACTTAACTCCGGGGCCAACGTCCTGACTTTC. Encoded protein: CASSAGLNSGANVLTF.

This clonotype came up many times. This chain connects TRBV12-3 or TRBV12-4 to TRBJ2-1; TRBD1 is a possible D gene (6 bases). Trimming shortened V by 1 base and J by 0 bases, and 16 bases separated the two germline ends. The CDR3 is made up of 18 amino acids. CDR3 loop: CASSLVGAGFSSYNEQFF. CDR3 in DNA: TGTGCCAGCAGTTTAGTGGGGGCCGGGTTCTCCTCCTACAATGAGCAGTTCTTC.

A few counts support this clonotype. V and J are TRBV7-6 and TRBJ2-3; tentative D call: TRBD2 (6 bases). V lost 5 bases to trimming and J lost 5 bases, with 14 bases between them. Germline CDR1 SGHVS, CDR2 FNYEAQ. The CDR3 consists of 14 residues. The CDR3 spells CASSSIGSEDTQYF. Written as DNA, the CDR3 is TGTGCCAGCAGCAGCATCGGGAGCGAAGATACGCAGTATTTT.

This clonotype was seen a few times. The V and J genes are TRBV12-3 or TRBV12-4 and TRBJ2-7; D unclear. V gave up 1 base and J gave up 4 bases, with 11 bases separating them. The CDR3 has 14 residues. The CDR3 loop reads CASSLVPQQYEQYF. Written as DNA, the CDR3 is TGTGCCAGCAGTTTAGTGCCCCAACAATACGAGCAGTACTTC.

Many counts were recorded for this clonotype. This rearrangement joins TRBV6-5 to TRBJ1-1; TRBD1 agrees at 9 bases. Germline CDR1 reads MNHEY; CDR2 reads SVGAGI. V trimming: 6 bases; J trimming: 8 bases; junction bases outside the gene matches: 10. This CDR3 is 14 amino acids long. In DNA, the CDR3 is TGTGCCAGCAGGCTCCGGGACAGGGTGGGAGAAGCTTTCTTT. Protein sequence: CASRLRDRVGEAFF.

This clonotype occurred many times. The V gene is TRBV7-2, the J gene TRBJ2-5, with D perhaps matching TRBD1 or TRBD2 (5 bases each). Trimming took 5 bases from V and 1 from J, leaving 8 bases between them. The CDR3 totals 13 residues. CDR1 is SGHTA and CDR2 is FQGNSA in the germline V gene. CDR3 amino acids: CASSRDLQETQYF. CDR3 nucleotides: TGTGCCAGCAGCCGGGACCTCCAAGAGACCCAGTACTTC.

This clonotype turned up a few times. This rearrangement joins TRBV20-1 to TRBJ2-2; TRBD2 aligns across 10 bases. The CDR3 is made up of 17 amino acids. CDR1 is DFQATT, CDR2 SNEGSKA, per germline (reference sequence). V was pared by 0 bases and J by 2 bases, with 6 bases of the junction left unmatched. In DNA form, the CDR3 reads TGCAGTGCTAGAGACGAAGCGGGAGGGCCTAACACCGGGGAGCTGTTTTTT. It translates to CSARDEAGGPNTGELFF.

There are many counts of this clonotype. This chain uses TRBV29-1 with TRBJ2-3; D is perhaps TRBD1 (5 bases). CDR1 and CDR2 (germline): SQVTM, ANQGSEA. The CDR3 covers 13 residues. V was cut by 5 bases and J by 2 bases, with 11 bases left in between. This CDR3 is CSVTGRYTDTQYF. The DNA for the CDR3 is TGCAGCGTTACAGGCAGATACACAGATACGCAGTATTTT.

This clonotype has a handful of counts. The chain recombines TRBV19 with TRBJ2-7; possible D gene TRBD2, 6 bases. Trimming took off 3 bases at V and 4 bases at J, with 13 bases between the two ends. The CDR3 extends over 14 amino acids. Germline V CDR1 and CDR2: LNHDA, SQIVND (reference sequence). The CDR3 here is CASSIFGSPYEQYF. Written as DNA, the CDR3 is TGTGCCAGTAGTATTTTCGGGAGTCCTTACGAGCAGTACTTC.

This chain links TRBV11-1 with TRBJ2-7; D is ambiguous. The length of the CDR3 is 12 residues. Trimming removed 4 bases at V and 5 bases at J, with 9 bases between. The germline V gene encodes CDR1 SGHAT and CDR2 FQDESV (reference sequence). In DNA form, the CDR3 reads TGTGCCAGCAGCTCACACCGGGACGAGCAGTACTTC. It is translated as CASSSHRDEQYF.

In this sample, this clonotype turned up many times. The chain couples TRBV12-3 or TRBV12-4 to TRBJ2-1, with 8 bases matching TRBD1. V lost 3 bases, J lost 6 bases, and 4 bases stayed unmatched. This CDR3 contains 14 residues. The CDR3 sequence is CASSLPTGVNEQFF. In DNA, the CDR3 is TGTGCCAGCAGTTTGCCGACAGGGGTCAATGAGCAGTTCTTC.

The chain is built from TRBV7-6 and TRBJ2-3, with 10 bases matching TRBD2. Germline V gene sequence: CDR1 SGHVS, CDR2 FNYEAQ. This CDR3 has 17 amino acids. With 5 bases clipped from V and 5 bases from J, the junction kept 13 bases outside the gene matches. This CDR3 is CASSPYLISGRLDTQYF. As DNA, the CDR3 is TGTGCCAGCAGCCCTTATCTGATTAGCGGGAGGTTAGATACGCAGTATTTT. Using reference TRBV7-6 and TRBJ2-3 for the parts outside the CDR3, the full variable domain is GAGVSQSPRYKVTKRGQDVALRCDPISGHVSLYWYRQALGQGPEFLTYFNYEAQQDKSGLPNDRFSAERPEGSISTLTIQRTEQRDSAMYRCASSPYLISGRLDTQYFGPGTRLTVL.

This clonotype was picked up many times. The V call is TRBV28, the J call TRBJ2-5; 7 bases are a match to TRBD1. Trimming at V came to 4 bases and at J to 2 bases, leaving 1 base not matched to a gene. The germline V gene encodes CDR1 MDHEN and CDR2 SYDVKM. The CDR3 contains 13 residues. The CDR3 DNA reads TGTGCCAGCAGTTGGGGACAGCAAGAGACCCAGTACTTC. Translating gives CASSWGQQETQYF.